Below, 24 T cell receptor beta chains from the same sample are listed, as sequenced in a study of T-cell memory formation after mild COVID-19. TCRdb used MiXCR to reprocess the 5' RACE reads, holding one entry per CDR3 protein. The sample records about 560,000 distinct CDR3 sequences, 17% being singletons. The specimen sequenced was PBMCs or a T cell subset sorted from them (not recorded which). The receptors stem from an adult woman who had mild COVID-19 (a few samples of this study predate the infection). Cell type and time point are not known.

This chain links TRBV12-3 or TRBV12-4 with TRBJ2-1; D ambiguous. The CDR3 spans 13 residues. V lost 3 bases and J 6 bases, leaving 9 bases between the germline ends. This chain's CDR3 is CASSFQVPNEQFF. DNA for the CDR3: TGTGCCAGCAGTTTCCAGGTGCCCAATGAGCAGTTCTTC.

The V and J genes are TRBV4-3 and TRBJ2-1; possible D gene TRBD2, 5 bases. This CDR3 contains 15 residues. Germline CDR1 and CDR2: LGHNA and YSLEER. The V end was cut by 1 base, the J end by 4 bases, with 11 bases between. CDR3 region: CASSQGGGDYNEQFF. The CDR3 coding sequence is TGCGCCAGCAGCCAAGGAGGAGGCGATTACAATGAGCAGTTCTTC.

The V call is TRBV7-2, the J call TRBJ1-1; D unresolved. The CDR3 is made up of 13 amino acids. Germline assignment: CDR1 SGHTA and CDR2 FQGNSA. V lost 3 bases and J lost 5, with 10 bases in between. The CDR3 DNA reads as TGTGCCAGCAGCTTCAGCCCGATGACTGAAGCTTTCTTT. Its protein is CASSFSPMTEAFF. The full variable domain, completed using reference TRBV7-2 and TRBJ1-1, is GAGVSQSPSNKVTEKGKDVELRCDPISGHTALYWYRQSLGQGLEFLIYFQGNSAPDKSGLPSDRFSAERTGGSVSTLTIQRTQQEDSAVYLCASSFSPMTEAFFGQGTRLTVV.

This rearrangement joins TRBV6-2 or TRBV6-3 to TRBJ1-6; weak D call: TRBD1 (5 bases). The CDR3 spans 16 residues. Germline CDR1 reads MNHEY; CDR2 reads SVGEGT. V shed 3 bases and J shed 3 bases, with 12 bases lying between them. CDR3: CASSYPLDSYNSPLHF. The CDR3 nucleotides read TGTGCCAGCAGTTATCCCCTTGACAGCTATAATTCACCCCTCCACTTT.

The rearrangement uses TRBV5-1 and TRBJ2-1, with a weak D call TRBD2 (5 bases). From germline, CDR1 is SGHRS and CDR2 YFSETQ. V lost 4 bases and J 10 bases, leaving 12 bases between the germline ends. The CDR3 covers 12 residues. CDR3 in amino acids: CASSVGLEEQFF. The DNA of the CDR3 is TGCGCCAGCAGCGTAGGACTGGAAGAGCAGTTCTTC.

This clonotype was counted ten times or more. The rearrangement joins TRBV7-8 to TRBJ2-2; D may be TRBD1 (5 bases). The CDR3 has 15 residues. V was clipped by 4 bases and J by 4 bases, with 13 bases between them. Looked up from germline, CDR1 is SGHVS and CDR2 is FQNEAQ. The CDR3 DNA follows: TGTGCCAGCAGCTCCCAGGGCAAGAGCACCGGGGAGCTGTTTTTT. It translates to CASSSQGKSTGELFF. Full variable domain (rest looked up from reference TRBV7-8 and TRBJ2-2): GAGVSQSPRYKVAKRGQDVALRCDPISGHVSLFWYQQALGQGPEFLTYFQNEAQLDKSGLPSDRFFAERPEGSVSTLKIQRTQQEDSAVYLCASSSQGKSTGELFFGEGSRLTVL.

The table lists this clonotype with a few counts. The chain combines TRBV6-5 with TRBJ2-7; D might be TRBD2 (6 bases). This CDR3 spans 15 amino acids. Germline loops: CDR1 MNHEY, CDR2 SVGAGI. The V end lost 8 bases, the J end lost 2 bases, and 19 bases lay between the germline ends. The CDR3 region has the DNA TGTGCCAGCGGCCGGGCGGGGCGTGGGGCCTACGAGCAGTACTTC. Its translation is CASGRAGRGAYEQYF.

The chain carries TRBV7-9 and TRBJ2-3; no reliable D call. CDR1 is SEHNR, CDR2 FQNEAQ, per germline (reference sequence). Trimming left V 1 base short and J 0 bases short, with 17 bases between. CDR3 length: 18 amino acids. The CDR3 region is CASSLGDYRQLSTDTQYF. The CDR3, as DNA: TGTGCCAGCAGCTTAGGAGATTATAGACAACTTAGCACAGATACGCAGTATTTT.

This clonotype was found a few times. The chain is built from TRBV6-1 and TRBJ2-2; 7 bases are shared with TRBD1. Germline values: CDR1 MNHNS, CDR2 SASEGT. Trimming at V came to 8 bases and at J to 7 bases, leaving 7 bases not matched to a gene. CDR3 length equals 13 residues. CDR3 residues: CASQQGDIGELFF. DNA for the CDR3: TGTGCCAGCCAGCAGGGGGACATCGGGGAGCTGTTTTTT.

This clonotype has only a few counts. The chain combines TRBV30 with TRBJ1-5; unclear D gene. CDR1 is GTSNPN, CDR2 SVGIG, per germline (reference sequence). The ends were cut back, 2 bases at V and 3 bases at J, with 14 bases in the middle. The CDR3 has 15 amino acids. The CDR3 reads CAWSLPREYNQPQHF. The CDR3 coding sequence is TGTGCCTGGAGTCTTCCGAGGGAGTACAATCAGCCCCAGCATTTT.

The chain has TRBV12-3 or TRBV12-4 and TRBJ2-6, with 8 bases aligning to TRBD1. Trimming took 5 bases from V and 2 from J; bases not matched to a gene: 8. This CDR3 has 17 residues. The CDR3 sequence: CASSMTGERAGANVLTF. The CDR3 nucleotides are TGTGCCAGCAGTATGACAGGGGAGAGGGCTGGGGCCAACGTCCTGACTTTC.

The sample holds a few counts of this clonotype. The J gene is TRBJ1-6, the V gene TRBV18; D is unclear. V was shortened by 2 bases and J by 7 bases, with 6 bases between the two germline ends. The V gene's germline CDR1 is KGHSH and CDR2 LQKENI. This CDR3 comprises 13 residues. The CDR3 DNA sequence: TGTGCCAGCTCACCATCAGGAAATTCACCCCTCCACTTT. Its protein is CASSPSGNSPLHF.

This clonotype was detected only a few times. This chain connects TRBV9 to TRBJ1-1; D gene uncertain. The length of the CDR3 is 14 residues. V shed 1 base and J shed 7 bases, with 14 bases lying between them. The germline V gene has CDR1 SGDLS and CDR2 YYNGEE. In DNA, the CDR3 is TGTGCCAGCAGCGTATCCCTCGGGGTGAATGAAGCTTTCTTT. It translates to CASSVSLGVNEAFF.

This clonotype was counted a few times. The rearrangement links TRBV19 to TRBJ2-7; possible D gene TRBD2, 6 bases. CDR1 is LNHDA, CDR2 SQIVND, per germline (reference sequence). The CDR3 runs 17 residues. V was trimmed by 3 bases and J by 2 bases, leaving 20 bases between them. CDR3 protein: CASSMFLPGEFTYEQYF. The CDR3 DNA is TGTGCCAGTAGTATGTTTCTCCCGGGAGAGTTCACCTACGAGCAGTACTTC.

The chain links TRBV5-1 to TRBJ1-6, with D unclear. The V gene lost 2 bases and the J gene lost 8 bases, with 11 bases spanning the gap. This CDR3 has 14 amino acids. CDR1 and CDR2 (germline): SGHRS, YFSETQ. The CDR3 loop reads CASSFFGSDSPLHF. The CDR3 DNA sequence: TGCGCCAGCAGCTTTTTTGGATCGGATTCACCCCTCCACTTT.

V and J are TRBV7-3 and TRBJ2-3; 10 bases map to TRBD2. V was pared by 7 bases and J by 2 bases, with 6 bases of the junction left unmatched. Germline V gene data show CDR1 as SGHTA and CDR2 as FQGTGA. The CDR3 is 15 residues long. The CDR3: CASKRTSGHTDTQYF. Written as DNA, the CDR3 is TGTGCCAGCAAAAGGACTAGCGGACACACAGATACGCAGTATTTT.

This clonotype has more than one count but fewer than ten. The V call is TRBV5-4, the J call TRBJ2-1, with D possibly TRBD2 on 6 matching bases. The V gene's germline CDR1 is SGHNT and CDR2 YYREEE (reference sequence). This CDR3 is built from 14 residues. V was clipped by 1 base and J by 9 bases, with 14 bases between them. The DNA for the CDR3 is TGTGCCAGCAGCTTGCCGCTAGCGATTGGTGAGCAGTTCTTC. It yields the protein CASSLPLAIGEQFF.

The gene calls are TRBV28 and TRBJ2-2; D possibly corresponds to TRBD1 (6 bases). This CDR3 has 15 amino acids. Between the trimmed V and J ends, which lost 3 bases and 3 bases, there was a span of 11 bases. Germline V gene data show CDR1 as MDHEN and CDR2 as SYDVKM. CDR3 DNA: TGTGCCAGCAGTTTGTACAGGGTGGACACCGGGGAGCTGTTTTTT. Translated: CASSLYRVDTGELFF.

This chain joins TRBV4-2 and TRBJ2-3, with 13 bases matching TRBD2. V shed 5 bases, J shed 3 bases, and the junction held 8 bases outside the gene matches. CDR1 is LGHNA and CDR2 is YNFKEQ in the germline V gene. The CDR3 is 17 amino acids. CDR3 in amino acids: CASSRLAGGLSTDTQYF. Written as DNA, the CDR3 is TGTGCCAGCAGCAGACTAGCGGGAGGACTTTCAACAGATACGCAGTATTTT.

This clonotype was counted a few times. The rearrangement joins TRBV11-2 to TRBJ2-7; possibly TRBD1 for D (5 bases). CDR1 is SGHAT, CDR2 FQNNGV, per germline. This CDR3 contains 13 residues. Trimming removed 6 bases at V and 1 base at J, with 10 bases between. CDR3 bases: TGTGCCAGCAGTGTGGGGCTGTCCTACGAGCAGTACTTC. Its protein is CASSVGLSYEQYF.

This clonotype was counted many times. The rearrangement uses TRBV5-1 and TRBJ2-1; maybe TRBD1 (5 bases). Trimming took 4 bases from V and 0 from J, leaving 8 bases between them. CDR1 and CDR2 from the germline V gene are SGHRS and YFSETQ. The CDR3 has 14 residues. The DNA of the CDR3 is TGCGCCAGCAGCCGGACAAACTCCTACAATGAGCAGTTCTTC. Encoded protein: CASSRTNSYNEQFF. Combining the CDR3 with reference TRBV5-1 and TRBJ2-1 gives the whole variable domain KAGVTQTPRYLIKTRGQQVTLSCSPISGHRSVSWYQQTPGQGLQFLFEYFSETQRNKGNFPGRFSGRQFSNSRSEMNVSTLELGDSALYLCASSRTNSYNEQFFGPGTRLTVL.

This clonotype was seen more than once but under ten times. The chain carries TRBV5-6 and TRBJ2-5; 9 bases are a match to TRBD2. V lost 4 bases to trimming and J lost 5 bases; unmatched junction nucleotides: 15. Germline lookup yields CDR1 SGHDT and CDR2 YYEEEE. The CDR3 covers 17 residues. The CDR3 sequence: CASSPYKRRGGPETQYF. Here the CDR3 DNA reads TGTGCCAGCAGCCCCTATAAGAGGCGGGGGGGCCCGGAGACCCAGTACTTC.

This rearrangement joins TRBV7-9 to TRBJ2-7; D may correspond to TRBD1 or TRBD2 (6 bases each). This CDR3 is built from 17 residues. Trimming removed 1 base at V and 2 bases at J, with 18 bases between. Germline assignment: CDR1 SEHNR and CDR2 FQNEAQ (reference sequence). The CDR3 loop reads CASSLVGGGQRPYEQYF. In DNA, the CDR3 is TGTGCCAGCAGCTTAGTAGGGGGAGGACAGCGTCCCTACGAGCAGTACTTC.

J is TRBJ2-7 and V is TRBV7-6, with 14 positions matching TRBD2. The J segment lost 3 bases and the V segment lost 5 bases, leaving 6 bases of the junction unmatched. CDR1 is SGHVS and CDR2 is FNYEAQ in the germline V gene. This CDR3 is built from 16 residues. The CDR3 sequence: CASSNGLAGGLYEQYF. The CDR3 region has the DNA TGTGCCAGCAGCAACGGACTAGCGGGGGGCCTCTACGAGCAGTACTTC.